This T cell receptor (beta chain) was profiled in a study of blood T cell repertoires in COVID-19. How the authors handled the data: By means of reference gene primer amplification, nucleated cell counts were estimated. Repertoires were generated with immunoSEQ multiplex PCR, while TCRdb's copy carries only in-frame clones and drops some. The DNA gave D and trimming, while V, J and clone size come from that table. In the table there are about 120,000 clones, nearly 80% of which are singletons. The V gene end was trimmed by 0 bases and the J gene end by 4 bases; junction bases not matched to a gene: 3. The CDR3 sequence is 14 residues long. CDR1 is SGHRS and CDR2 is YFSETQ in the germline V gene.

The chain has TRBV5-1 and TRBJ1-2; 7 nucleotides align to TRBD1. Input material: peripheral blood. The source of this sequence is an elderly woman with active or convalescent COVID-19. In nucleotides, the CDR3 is TGCGCCAGCAGCTTGGCCCAGGGGGTCTATGGCTACACCTTC. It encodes CASSLAQGVYGYTF.